Each of the 10 T cell receptor beta chains below was sequenced from the same sample in a study of T cell clones after liver transplantation. TCRdb's copy holds only in-frame clones and misses some; the assay was immunoSEQ multiplex PCR. The repertoire includes 45,000 to 60,000 clones, roughly 83% of them detected once, and around 8.5% sits in the top ten. The specimen was CD4+ T cells from blood, collected before liver transplant. The source is a human donor who received a liver transplant.

The V call is TRBV7-9, the J call TRBJ2-7; 7 bases are shared with TRBD1. CDR1 and CDR2 from the germline V gene are SEHNR and FQNEAQ (reference sequence). The CDR3 length is 15 residues. After removal of 0 bases from V and 6 bases from J, the junction contained 8 bases not matched to a gene. The CDR3 reads CASSLATGIPREQYF. CDR3 sequence (DNA): TGTGCCAGCAGCTTAGCGACAGGGATCCCTCGCGAGCAGTACTTC.

This chain joins TRBV4-2 and TRBJ1-1; D possibly corresponds to TRBD1 (6 bases). Germline loops: CDR1 LGHNA, CDR2 YNFKEQ. V shed 4 bases and J shed 0 bases, with 15 bases lying between them. CDR3 length equals 16 residues. CDR3 in amino acids: CASSRYPKGVNTEAFF. CDR3 coding DNA: TGTGCCAGCAGCCGGTACCCGAAGGGGGTGAACACTGAAGCTTTCTTT.

The chain combines TRBV2 with TRBJ2-2; 7 bases line up with TRBD1. With 6 bases clipped from V and 3 bases from J, the junction kept 4 bases outside the gene matches. This CDR3 is 14 amino acids long. The germline V gene encodes CDR1 SNHLY and CDR2 FYNNEI. The DNA for the CDR3 is TGTGCCAGCAGCCAGGGGGTGTACACCGGGGAGCTGTTTTTT. It translates to CASSQGVYTGELFF. Full variable domain (remainder filled in from reference TRBV2 and TRBJ2-2): EPEVTQTPSHQVTQMGQEVILRCVPISNHLYFYWYRQILGQKVEFLVSFYNNEISEKSEIFDDQFSVERPDGSNFTLKIRSTKLEDSAMYFCASSQGVYTGELFFGEGSRLTVL.

The chain employs TRBV7-2 and TRBJ2-3, with D possibly being TRBD1 (5 bases). Looked up from germline, CDR1 is SGHTA and CDR2 is FQGNSA. Trimming took off 4 bases at V and 1 base at J, with 15 bases between the two ends. The CDR3 covers 16 residues. The CDR3 sequence is CASSSFRDRGTDTQYF. CDR3 sequence (DNA): TGTGCCAGCAGCTCCTTTAGAGACAGAGGCACAGATACGCAGTATTTT.

The chain recombines TRBV10-3 with TRBJ1-5, with a weak D call TRBD1 (5 bases). Trimming left V 3 bases short and J 7 bases short, with 10 bases between. The germline V gene has CDR1 ENHRY and CDR2 SYGVKD. This CDR3 comprises 13 residues. The CDR3 is CAISDARDQPQHF. In DNA, the CDR3 is TGTGCCATCAGTGATGCCAGGGACCAGCCCCAGCATTTT.

CDR3 protein: CASSWGQTSNQPQHF. CDR3 bases: TGTGCCAGCAGCTGGGGACAGACTAGCAATCAGCCCCAGCATTTT. V is TRBV5-6 and J is TRBJ1-5, with 7 positions matching TRBD1. Germline-derived CDR1 and CDR2 are SGHDT and YYEEEE. V shed 3 bases, J shed 0 bases, and the junction held 3 bases outside the gene matches. The CDR3 contains 15 residues.

The chain is built from TRBV5-4 and TRBJ2-3; the D gene is possibly TRBD1 (6 bases). Per the germline V gene, CDR1 is SGHNT and CDR2 is YYREEE (reference sequence). This CDR3 is 15 amino acids long. V shed 4 bases and J shed 4 bases, with 16 bases lying between them. As DNA, the CDR3 is TGTGCCAGCAGCCTCTCGACAGGTCCCTCAGATACGCAGTATTTT. This encodes CASSLSTGPSDTQYF.

The V gene is TRBV5-1, the J gene TRBJ2-7; D is possibly TRBD2 (6 bases). The V gene's germline CDR1 is SGHRS and CDR2 YFSETQ. V lost 2 bases and J lost 0, with 12 bases in between. The length of the CDR3 is 15 residues. CDR3 coding DNA: TGCGCCAGCAGCTTAGGCGGGGTAAGCTCCTACGAGCAGTACTTC. Its protein product is CASSLGGVSSYEQYF.

In the case of this clone: Other DNA sequences of this sample code for an identical CDR3. The chain combines TRBV28 with TRBJ1-5; D unresolved. CDR1 and CDR2 from the germline V gene are MDHEN and SYDVKM. The CDR3 is made up of 11 amino acids. The ends were cut back, 3 bases at V and 4 bases at J, with 1 base in the middle. The CDR3 is CASSLNQPQHF. CDR3 DNA: TGTGCCAGCAGTTTGAATCAGCCCCAGCATTTT.

The chain employs TRBV19 and TRBJ2-1; D may be TRBD2 (5 bases). CDR1 and CDR2 from the germline V gene are LNHDA and SQIVND (reference sequence). The CDR3 runs 15 residues. The V gene lost 1 base and the J gene lost 9 bases, with 16 bases spanning the gap. This CDR3 reads CASSIVPSRFAEQFF. The DNA for the CDR3 is TGTGCCAGTAGTATAGTGCCTAGCAGGTTTGCTGAGCAGTTCTTC.